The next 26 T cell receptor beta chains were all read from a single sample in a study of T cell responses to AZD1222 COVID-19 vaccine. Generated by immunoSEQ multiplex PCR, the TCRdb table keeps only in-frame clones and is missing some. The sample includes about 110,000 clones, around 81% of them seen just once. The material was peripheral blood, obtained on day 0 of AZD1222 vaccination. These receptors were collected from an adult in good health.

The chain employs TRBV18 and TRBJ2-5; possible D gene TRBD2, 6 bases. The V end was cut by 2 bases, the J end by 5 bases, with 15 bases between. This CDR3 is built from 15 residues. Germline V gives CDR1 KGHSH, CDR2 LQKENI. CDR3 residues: CASSPKRRGRETQYF. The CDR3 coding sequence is TGTGCCAGCTCACCAAAGAGGAGAGGGAGGGAGACCCAGTACTTC.

CDR3 sequence (DNA): TGCAGCGTTGCGTATTACAATGAGCAGTTCTTC. Its translation: CSVAYYNEQFF. The V call is TRBV29-1, the J call TRBJ2-1; no definite D call. V was shortened by 4 bases and J by 4 bases, with 5 bases between the two germline ends. The length of the CDR3 is 11 residues. Germline CDR1 SQVTM, CDR2 ANQGSEA.

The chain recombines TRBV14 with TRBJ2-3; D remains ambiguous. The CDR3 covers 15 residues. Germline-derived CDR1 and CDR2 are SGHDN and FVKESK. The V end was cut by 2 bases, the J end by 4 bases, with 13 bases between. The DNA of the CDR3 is TGTGCCAGCAGCCAATACCGGACGGCTCCAGATACGCAGTATTTT. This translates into CASSQYRTAPDTQYF.

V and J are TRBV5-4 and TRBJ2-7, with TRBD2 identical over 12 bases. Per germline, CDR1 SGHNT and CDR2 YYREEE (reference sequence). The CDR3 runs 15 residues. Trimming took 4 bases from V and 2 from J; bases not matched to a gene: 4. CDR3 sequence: CASSPSGRVTYEQYF. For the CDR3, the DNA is TGTGCCAGCAGCCCTAGCGGGAGGGTAACCTACGAGCAGTACTTC.

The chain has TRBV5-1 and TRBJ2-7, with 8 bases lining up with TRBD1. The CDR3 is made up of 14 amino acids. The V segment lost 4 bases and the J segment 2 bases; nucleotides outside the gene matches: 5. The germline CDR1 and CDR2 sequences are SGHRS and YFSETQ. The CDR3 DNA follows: TGCGCCAGCAGCAAGGGACAGGAAACCTACGAGCAGTACTTC. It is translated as CASSKGQETYEQYF.

The CDR3 DNA follows: TGTGCCAGCAGCCCGGGACACAGCACAGATACGCAGTATTTT. Translated: CASSPGHSTDTQYF. The chain carries TRBV7-2 and TRBJ2-3; D is possibly TRBD1 (6 bases). The CDR3 is made up of 14 amino acids. V was trimmed by 5 bases and J by 0 bases, leaving 9 bases between them. Germline-derived CDR1 and CDR2 are SGHTA and FQGNSA.

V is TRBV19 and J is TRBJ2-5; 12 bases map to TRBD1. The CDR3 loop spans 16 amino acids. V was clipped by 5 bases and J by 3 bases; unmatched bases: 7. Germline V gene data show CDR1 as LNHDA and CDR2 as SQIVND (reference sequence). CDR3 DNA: TGTGCCAGTAGTTTCCCCGGGACAGGGGGCAAAGAGACCCAGTACTTC. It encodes CASSFPGTGGKETQYF. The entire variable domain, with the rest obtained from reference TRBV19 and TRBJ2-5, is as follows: DGGITQSPKYLFRKEGQNVTLSCEQNLNHDAMYWYRQDPGQGLRLIYYSQIVNDFQKGDIAEGYSVSREKKESFPLTVTSAQKNPTAFYLCASSFPGTGGKETQYFGPGTRLLVL.

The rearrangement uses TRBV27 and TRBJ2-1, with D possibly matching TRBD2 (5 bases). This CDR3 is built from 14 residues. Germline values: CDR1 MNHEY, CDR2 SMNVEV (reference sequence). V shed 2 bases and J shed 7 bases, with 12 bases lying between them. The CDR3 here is CASSLAGLGNEQFF. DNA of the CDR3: TGTGCCAGCAGTTTAGCGGGTCTTGGAAATGAGCAGTTCTTC.

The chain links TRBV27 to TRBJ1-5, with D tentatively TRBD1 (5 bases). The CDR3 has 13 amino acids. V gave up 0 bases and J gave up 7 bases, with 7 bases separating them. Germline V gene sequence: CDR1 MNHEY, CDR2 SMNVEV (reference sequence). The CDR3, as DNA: TGTGCCAGCAGTTTATCGGGGGGGCAGCCCCAGCATTTT. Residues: CASSLSGGQPQHF.

The CDR3 region has the DNA TGCGCCAGCAGCTTGATACCCACGAACACTGAAGCTTTCTTT. Translated, it gives CASSLIPTNTEAFF. The chain combines TRBV5-1 with TRBJ1-1; no definite D call. V lost 1 base and J lost 1, with 8 bases in between. CDR3 size: 14 residues. In germline, CDR1 is SGHRS, CDR2 YFSETQ. The variable domain in full, with the rest retrieved from reference TRBV5-1 and TRBJ1-1, is KAGVTQTPRYLIKTRGQQVTLSCSPISGHRSVSWYQQTPGQGLQFLFEYFSETQRNKGNFPGRFSGRQFSNSRSEMNVSTLELGDSALYLCASSLIPTNTEAFFGQGTRLTVV.

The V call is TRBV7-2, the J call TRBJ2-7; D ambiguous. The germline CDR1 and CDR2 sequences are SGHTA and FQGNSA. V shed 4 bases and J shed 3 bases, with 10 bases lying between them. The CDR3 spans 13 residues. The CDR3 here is CASSSQDNYEQYF. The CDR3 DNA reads TGTGCCAGCAGCTCCCAGGATAACTACGAGCAGTACTTC.

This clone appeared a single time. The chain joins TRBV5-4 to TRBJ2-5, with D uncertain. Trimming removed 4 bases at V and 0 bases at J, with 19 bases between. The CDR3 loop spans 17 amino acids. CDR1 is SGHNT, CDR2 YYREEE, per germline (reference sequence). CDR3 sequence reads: CASSRTHLGEDQETQYF. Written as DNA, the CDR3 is TGTGCCAGCAGCCGGACCCATCTTGGAGAAGACCAAGAGACCCAGTACTTC.

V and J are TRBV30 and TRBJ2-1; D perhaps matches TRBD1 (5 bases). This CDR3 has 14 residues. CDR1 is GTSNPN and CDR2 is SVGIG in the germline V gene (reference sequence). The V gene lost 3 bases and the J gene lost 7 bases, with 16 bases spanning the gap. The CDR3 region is CAWRQASLGNEQFF. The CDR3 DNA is TGTGCCTGGAGACAGGCCTCCCTCGGGAATGAGCAGTTCTTC. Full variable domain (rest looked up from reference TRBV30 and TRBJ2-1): SQTIHQWPATLVQPVGSPLSLECTVEGTSNPNLYWYRQAAGRGLQLLFYSVGIGQISSEVPQNLSASRPQDRQFILSSKKLLLSDSGFYLCAWRQASLGNEQFFGPGTRLTVL.

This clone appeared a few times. CDR3 sequence reads: CASSQGFEAFF. CDR3 bases: TGTGCCAGCTCACAGGGGTTTGAAGCTTTCTTT. The genes are TRBV18 and TRBJ1-1; D might be TRBD1 (5 bases). CDR3 length: 11 residues. CDR1 and CDR2 (germline): KGHSH, LQKENI. Trimming pared 4 bases from V and 7 bases from J, leaving 7 bases between.

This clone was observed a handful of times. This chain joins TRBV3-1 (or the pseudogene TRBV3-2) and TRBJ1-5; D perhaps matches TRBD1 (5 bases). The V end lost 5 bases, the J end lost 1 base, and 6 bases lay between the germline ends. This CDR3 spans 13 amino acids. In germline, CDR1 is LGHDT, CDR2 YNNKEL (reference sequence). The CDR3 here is CASSGTSNQPQHF. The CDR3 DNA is TGTGCCAGCAGCGGGACGAGCAATCAGCCCCAGCATTTT.

This CDR3 is CASSQVLATNEKLFF. CDR3 nucleotides: TGCGCCAGCAGCCAAGTGCTAGCAACTAATGAAAAACTGTTTTTT. The genes are TRBV4-1 and TRBJ1-4; the D is unclear. Germline CDR1 MGHRA, CDR2 YSYEKL. This CDR3 is built from 15 residues. Trimming took 1 base from V and 0 from J, leaving 6 bases between them.

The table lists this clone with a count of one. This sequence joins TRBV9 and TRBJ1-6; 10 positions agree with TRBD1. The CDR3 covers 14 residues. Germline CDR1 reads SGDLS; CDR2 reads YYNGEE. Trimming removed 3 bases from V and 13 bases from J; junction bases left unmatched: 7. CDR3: CASSGGQGSGPLHF. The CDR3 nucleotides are TGTGCCAGCAGCGGGGGACAGGGGAGTGGGCCCCTCCACTTT.

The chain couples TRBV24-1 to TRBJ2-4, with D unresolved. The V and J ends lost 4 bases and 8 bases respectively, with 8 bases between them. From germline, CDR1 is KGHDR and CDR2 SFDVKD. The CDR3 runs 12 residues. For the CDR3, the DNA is TGTGCCACCAGTGAGCTAGGACACATTCAGTACTTC. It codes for CATSELGHIQYF.

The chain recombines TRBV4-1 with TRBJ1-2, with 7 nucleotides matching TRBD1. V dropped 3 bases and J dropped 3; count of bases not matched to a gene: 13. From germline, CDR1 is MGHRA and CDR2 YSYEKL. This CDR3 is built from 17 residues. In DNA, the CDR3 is TGCGCCAGCAGCCATTCGGTAGCCCAGGGGGGTGACTATGGCTACACCTTC. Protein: CASSHSVAQGGDYGYTF.

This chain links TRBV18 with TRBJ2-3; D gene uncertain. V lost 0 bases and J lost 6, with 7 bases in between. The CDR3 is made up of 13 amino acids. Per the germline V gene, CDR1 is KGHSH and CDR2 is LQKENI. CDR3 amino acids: CASSPPGLDTQYF. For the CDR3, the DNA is TGTGCCAGCTCACCACCGGGATTGGATACGCAGTATTTT.

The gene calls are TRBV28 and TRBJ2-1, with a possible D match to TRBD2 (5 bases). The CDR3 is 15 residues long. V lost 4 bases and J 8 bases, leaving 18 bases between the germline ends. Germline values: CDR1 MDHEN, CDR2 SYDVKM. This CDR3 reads CASSSQTSSSHEQFF. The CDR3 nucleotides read TGTGCCAGCAGTTCCCAAACCTCTAGCAGCCATGAGCAGTTCTTC.

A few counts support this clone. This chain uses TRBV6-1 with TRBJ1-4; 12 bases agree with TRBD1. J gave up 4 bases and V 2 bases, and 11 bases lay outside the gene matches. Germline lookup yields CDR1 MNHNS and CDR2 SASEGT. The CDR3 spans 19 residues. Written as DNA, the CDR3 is TGTGCCAGCAGTGAAAGGGTCGTGGGACAGGGGGCTATTAATGAAAAACTGTTTTTT. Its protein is CASSERVVGQGAINEKLFF.

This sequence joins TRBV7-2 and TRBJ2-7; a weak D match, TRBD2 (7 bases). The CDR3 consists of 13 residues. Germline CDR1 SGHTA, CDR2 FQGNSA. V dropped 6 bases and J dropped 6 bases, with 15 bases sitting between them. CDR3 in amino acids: CASSEGGGVEQYF. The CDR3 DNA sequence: TGTGCCAGCAGTGAGGGAGGGGGAGTCGAGCAGTACTTC.

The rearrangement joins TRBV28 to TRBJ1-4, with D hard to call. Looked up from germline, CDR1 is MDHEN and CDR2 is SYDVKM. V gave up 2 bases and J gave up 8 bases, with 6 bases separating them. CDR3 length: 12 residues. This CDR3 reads CASSLEGEKLFF. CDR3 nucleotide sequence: TGTGCCAGCAGTTTAGAAGGGGAAAAACTGTTTTTT.

CDR3 sequence: CASSQSGGNEKLFF. CDR3 nucleotide sequence: TGTGCCAGCAGCCAGAGCGGAGGGAATGAAAAACTGTTTTTT. The J gene is TRBJ1-4, the V gene TRBV7-2; D uncertain. This CDR3 is built from 14 residues. Germline-derived CDR1 and CDR2 are SGHTA and FQGNSA. V lost 5 bases and J 5 bases, leaving 12 bases between the germline ends. Variable domain in full (rest from reference TRBV7-2 and TRBJ1-4): GAGVSQSPSNKVTEKGKDVELRCDPISGHTALYWYRQSLGQGLEFLIYFQGNSAPDKSGLPSDRFSAERTGGSVSTLTIQRTQQEDSAVYLCASSQSGGNEKLFFGSGTQLSVL.

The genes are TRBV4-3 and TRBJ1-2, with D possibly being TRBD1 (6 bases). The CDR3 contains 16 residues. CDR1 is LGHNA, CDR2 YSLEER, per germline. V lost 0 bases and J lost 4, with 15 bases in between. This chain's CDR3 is CASSQDVGGVVYGYTF. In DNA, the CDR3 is TGCGCCAGCAGCCAAGATGTTGGGGGCGTAGTCTATGGCTACACCTTC.